The present T cell receptor beta chain was sequenced within a study of cytomegalovirus exposure and HLA in healthy donors. Of note for this clone: Its specificity is not known.

CDR1 is SNHLY and CDR2 is FYNNEI in the germline V gene. Deletions cut 2 bases from V and 11 bases from J, with 12 bases between. The CDR3 extends over 12 amino acids. Vbeta (60) and Jbeta (13) primers were used in the PCR. TCRdb's copy holds only in-frame clones and misses some; the assay was immunoSEQ multiplex PCR. Among some 140,000 clones listed, 70% to 75% were seen once. Study-level results: In a later analysis, TCR beta V- and J-gene trimming showed a link to a missense DCLRE1C variant. Researchers counted around 150 TCR beta chains as cytomegalovirus-associated.

V usage is TRBV2 and J usage is TRBJ1-1; weak D call: TRBD1 (5 bases). Sequenced: PBMCs. The clonotype comes from a woman in her 40s in good health and CMV-seronegative. CDR3 sequence: CASSEWERGAFF. The CDR3 DNA follows: TGTGCCAGCAGTGAATGGGAACGGGGGGCTTTCTTT.